Described below is a single T cell receptor (beta chain) sequence and its context. This entry comes from a study of identical twins. V lost 1 base and J lost 5, with 14 bases in between. The CDR3 spans 15 residues. The germline CDR1 and CDR2 sequences are SGHRS and YFSETQ. Unique molecular identifiers were present on the cDNA, and a universal primer site came from template switching. TCRdb recomputed calls from the 5' RACE reads with MiXCR, one row per CDR3 protein. The profile shows 500,000 to 600,000 distinct CDR3 sequences, about 20% of them singletons. These data are also associated with another study on T cells expressing NK-cell markers. That paper adds: One observes that, in a handful of donors, these clonotypes were also the leading ones within the CD3+CD56-NKG2C+ fraction.

V is TRBV5-1 and J is TRBJ2-3, with D maybe TRBD2 (6 bases). The origin of this receptor is a woman aged 18-35 years in good health. Sequenced input: CD4+ T cells sorted from blood. The CDR3 is CASSLSTGGRDTQYF. The CDR3 region has the DNA TGCGCCAGCAGCTTGTCTACCGGGGGAAGAGATACGCAGTATTTT.